The entry below gives a single TCR beta chain sequence along with its context. Antigen unknown. Over chemoradiotherapy, repertoires were sampled more than once. This record belongs to a study of chemoradiotherapy in HPV16-positive cancers. Overall study context: Two HPV16-positive patients' cells yielded candidate HPV-specific clones and common motifs.

Clones were sequenced by immunoSEQ multiplex PCR, and TCRdb holds only the in-frame ones, with some missing. This sample carries tens of thousands of clones, approximately 80% of them seen once, and the ten largest clones take around 5.1%. This CDR3 region has 13 residues. V lost 4 bases, J lost 6 bases, and 14 bases lay in between. The V gene's germline CDR1 is SGDLS and CDR2 YYNGEE. Findings of the study overall: Candidate HPV-specific clones and E7-related TCR motifs grew in tumor during treatment. Functional assays defining HPV-specific T cells used only a couple of HPV16-positive patients.

This TCR derives from a human donor with HPV-associated anogenital cancer. The specimen was blood, collected from a patient who underwent chemoradiotherapy. The V gene is TRBV9, the J gene TRBJ2-7, with D unclear. This CDR3 is CASSPHDSSEQYV. The CDR3 DNA follows: TGTGCCAGCAGCCCCCATGATTCTTCCGAGCAGTACGTC.